These T cell receptor beta chains were read from a single sample in a study of Graves' ophthalmopathy and Graves' hyperthyroidism. TCRdb passed the multiplex PCR reads through MiXCR, listing each CDR3 protein once. The sample comprises 680,000 or so distinct CDR3 sequences, about a fifth of which are singletons, and more than 5.5% rests with the top ten. The specimen sequenced was peripheral blood. The receptors here all came from a woman aged 18 to 35 with stable Graves' hyperthyroidism. Some clones in this sample may be carry-over from other donors' samples. Both conserved end residues are part of each CDR3. The order of the fields is V gene, clone size, J gene, D gene, CDR3 protein, CDR3 DNA. The D gene is left open where the match is weak. Clone sizes are given selectively: once, few, many, or a class where the clone is expanded.

v_call: TRBV27; clone_size: many; j_call: TRBJ1-1; d_call: .; cdr3_aa: CASRPLGASIGAFF; cdr3_nt: TGTGCCAGCAGACCTTTGGGGGCCTCGATCGGGGCTTTCTTT
v_call: TRBV6-1; clone_size: many; j_call: TRBJ1-2; d_call: .; cdr3_aa: CASSREGSQTNYGYTF; cdr3_nt: TGTGCCAGCAGTCGGGAGGGCAGCCAGACTAACTATGGCTACACCTTC
v_call: TRBV12-3/TRBV12-4; clone_size: many; j_call: TRBJ1-1; d_call: .; cdr3_aa: CASTPGGQYLAEAFF; cdr3_nt: TGTGCCAGCACCCCCGGAGGACAGTACCTGGCTGAAGCTTTCTTT
v_call: TRBV4-1; clone_size: .; j_call: TRBJ1-2; d_call: TRBD1; cdr3_aa: CASSQPGQGNGYTF; cdr3_nt: TGCGCCAGCAGCCAGCCGGGACAGGGAAATGGCTACACCTTC
v_call: TRBV6-1; clone_size: many; j_call: TRBJ2-5; d_call: TRBD2; cdr3_aa: CASSEGPGTSETQYF; cdr3_nt: TGTGCCAGCAGTGAAGGGCCTGGGACTAGTGAGACCCAGTACTTC
v_call: TRBV6-1; clone_size: .; j_call: TRBJ2-7; d_call: .; cdr3_aa: CASTYLGDGAYEQYF; cdr3_nt: TGTGCCAGCACCTACCTTGGGGACGGGGCCTACGAGCAGTACTTC
v_call: TRBV7-9; clone_size: many; j_call: TRBJ1-2; d_call: .; cdr3_aa: CASSSGAPDYTF; cdr3_nt: TGTGCCAGCAGCTCAGGGGCGCCGGACTACACCTTC
v_call: TRBV20-1; clone_size: many; j_call: TRBJ2-7; d_call: .; cdr3_aa: CSARHSTYEQYF; cdr3_nt: TGCAGTGCTAGACACTCTACCTACGAGCAGTACTTC
v_call: TRBV2; clone_size: few; j_call: TRBJ1-1; d_call: .; cdr3_aa: CASSENLVVHAFF; cdr3_nt: TGTGCCAGCAGTGAAAATTTGGTAGTTCATGCTTTCTTT
v_call: TRBV27; clone_size: many; j_call: TRBJ2-6; d_call: .; cdr3_aa: CASSLAGSLPSGANVLTF; cdr3_nt: TGTGCCAGCAGTTTAGCGGGCAGCCTACCCTCTGGGGCCAACGTCCTGACTTTC
v_call: TRBV2; clone_size: few; j_call: TRBJ2-5; d_call: .; cdr3_aa: CASSEEVSGQETQYF; cdr3_nt: TGTGCCAGCAGTGAGGAGGTGTCAGGGCAAGAGACCCAGTACTTC
v_call: TRBV12-3/TRBV12-4; clone_size: many; j_call: TRBJ1-5; d_call: .; cdr3_aa: CASSPDLNQPQHF; cdr3_nt: TGTGCCAGCAGTCCGGATCTAAATCAGCCCCAGCATTTT
v_call: TRBV7-9; clone_size: many; j_call: TRBJ2-7; d_call: .; cdr3_aa: CASSDLGASFSSYEQYF; cdr3_nt: TGTGCCAGCAGTGACCTCGGGGCTAGCTTTTCCTCCTACGAGCAGTACTTC
v_call: TRBV6-1; clone_size: .; j_call: TRBJ1-2; d_call: .; cdr3_aa: CASSEARVIPRGYTF; cdr3_nt: TGTGCCAGCAGTGAAGCGCGGGTTATCCCCAGGGGCTACACCTTC
v_call: TRBV3-1; clone_size: many; j_call: TRBJ2-5; d_call: TRBD2; cdr3_aa: CASRTSGGIGETQYF; cdr3_nt: TGTGCCAGCAGGACTAGCGGGGGGATCGGTGAGACCCAGTACTTC
v_call: TRBV5-1; clone_size: many; j_call: TRBJ2-5; d_call: .; cdr3_aa: CASSSGRSWETQYF; cdr3_nt: TGCGCCAGCAGCTCCGGACGGTCCTGGGAGACCCAGTACTTC
v_call: TRBV15; clone_size: .; j_call: TRBJ2-5; d_call: .; cdr3_aa: CATSRDIQETQYF; cdr3_nt: TGTGCCACCAGCAGAGACATCCAAGAGACCCAGTACTTC
v_call: TRBV12-3/TRBV12-4; clone_size: .; j_call: TRBJ2-1; d_call: TRBD1; cdr3_aa: CATGQGPSSYNEQFF; cdr3_nt: TGTGCCACGGGACAGGGGCCAAGCTCCTACAATGAGCAGTTCTTC
v_call: TRBV6-5; clone_size: .; j_call: TRBJ2-5; d_call: .; cdr3_aa: CASTWAGEETQYF; cdr3_nt: TGTGCCAGCACTTGGGCAGGGGAAGAGACCCAGTACTTC
v_call: TRBV6-2/TRBV6-3; clone_size: few; j_call: TRBJ2-4; d_call: .; cdr3_aa: CASRRDVAKNIQYF; cdr3_nt: TGTGCCAGCAGACGGGACGTCGCCAAAAACATTCAGTACTTC
v_call: TRBV12-3/TRBV12-4; clone_size: many; j_call: TRBJ1-2; d_call: .; cdr3_aa: CASRIGSNGYTF; cdr3_nt: TGTGCCAGCAGGATAGGATCTAATGGCTACACCTTC
v_call: TRBV20-1; clone_size: many; j_call: TRBJ1-6; d_call: .; cdr3_aa: CSARSGTGPRTLHF; cdr3_nt: TGCAGTGCTAGATCCGGGACCGGGCCTCGCACCCTCCACTTT
v_call: TRBV6-1; clone_size: many; j_call: TRBJ2-7; d_call: .; cdr3_aa: CASSESGIIYEQYF; cdr3_nt: TGTGCCAGCAGTGAAAGCGGAATCATCTACGAGCAGTACTTC
v_call: TRBV6-1; clone_size: many; j_call: TRBJ1-6; d_call: .; cdr3_aa: CASPSPLHF; cdr3_nt: TGTGCCAGCCCATCACCCCTCCACTTT